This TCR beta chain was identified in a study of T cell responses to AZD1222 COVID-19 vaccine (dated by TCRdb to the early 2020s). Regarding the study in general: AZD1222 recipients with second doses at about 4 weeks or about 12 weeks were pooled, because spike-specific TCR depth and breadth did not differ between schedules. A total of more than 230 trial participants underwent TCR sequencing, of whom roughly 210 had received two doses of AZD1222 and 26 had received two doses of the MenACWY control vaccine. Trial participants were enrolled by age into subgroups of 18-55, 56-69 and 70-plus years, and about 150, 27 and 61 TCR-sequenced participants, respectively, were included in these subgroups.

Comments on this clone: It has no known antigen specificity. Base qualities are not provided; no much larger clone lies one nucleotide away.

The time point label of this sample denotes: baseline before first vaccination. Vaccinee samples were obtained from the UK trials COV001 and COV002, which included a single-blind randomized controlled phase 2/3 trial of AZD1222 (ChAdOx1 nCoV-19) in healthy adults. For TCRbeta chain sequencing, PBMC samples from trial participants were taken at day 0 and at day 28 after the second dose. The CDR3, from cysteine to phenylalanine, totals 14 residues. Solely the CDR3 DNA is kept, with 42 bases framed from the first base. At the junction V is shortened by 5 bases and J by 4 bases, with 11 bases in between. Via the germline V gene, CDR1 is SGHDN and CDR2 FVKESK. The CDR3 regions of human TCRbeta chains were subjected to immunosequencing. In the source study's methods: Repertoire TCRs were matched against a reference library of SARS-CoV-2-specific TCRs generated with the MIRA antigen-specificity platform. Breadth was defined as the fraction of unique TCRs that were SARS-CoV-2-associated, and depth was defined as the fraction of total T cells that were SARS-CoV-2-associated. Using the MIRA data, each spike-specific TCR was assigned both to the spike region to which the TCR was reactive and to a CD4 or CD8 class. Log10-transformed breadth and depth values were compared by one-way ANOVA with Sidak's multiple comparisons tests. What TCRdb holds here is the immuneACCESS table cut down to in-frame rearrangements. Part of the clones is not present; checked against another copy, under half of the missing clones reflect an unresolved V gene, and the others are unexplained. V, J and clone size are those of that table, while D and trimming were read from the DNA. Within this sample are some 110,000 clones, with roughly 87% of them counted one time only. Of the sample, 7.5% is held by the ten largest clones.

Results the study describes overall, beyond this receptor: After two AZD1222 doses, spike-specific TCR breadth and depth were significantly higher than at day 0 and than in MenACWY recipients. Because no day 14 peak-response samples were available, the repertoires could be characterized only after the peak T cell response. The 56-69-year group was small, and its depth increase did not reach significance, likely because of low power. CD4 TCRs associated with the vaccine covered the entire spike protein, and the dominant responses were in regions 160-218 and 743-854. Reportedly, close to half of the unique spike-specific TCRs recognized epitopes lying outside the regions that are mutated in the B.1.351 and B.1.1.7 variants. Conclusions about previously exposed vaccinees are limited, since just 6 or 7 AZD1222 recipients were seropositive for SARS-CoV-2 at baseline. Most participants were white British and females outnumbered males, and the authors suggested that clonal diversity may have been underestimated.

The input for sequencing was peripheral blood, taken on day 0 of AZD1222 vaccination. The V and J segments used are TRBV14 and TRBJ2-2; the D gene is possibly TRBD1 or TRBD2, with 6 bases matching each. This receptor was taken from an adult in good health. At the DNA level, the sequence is TGTGCCAGCAGCTTGTGGGGGGCCACCGGGGAGCTGTTTTTT. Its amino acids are CASSLWGATGELFF.